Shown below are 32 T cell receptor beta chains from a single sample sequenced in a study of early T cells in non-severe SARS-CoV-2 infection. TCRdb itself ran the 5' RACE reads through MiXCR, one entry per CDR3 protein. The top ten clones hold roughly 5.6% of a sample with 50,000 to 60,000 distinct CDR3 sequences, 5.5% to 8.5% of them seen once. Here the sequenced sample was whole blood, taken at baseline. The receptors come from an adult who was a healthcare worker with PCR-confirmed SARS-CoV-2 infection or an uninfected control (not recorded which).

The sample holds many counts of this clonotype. The CDR3 sequence is CASRDPGELFF. CDR3 in DNA: TGTGCCAGCAGAGACCCCGGGGAGCTGTTTTTT. The rearrangement links TRBV2 to TRBJ2-2; unclear D gene. CDR3 size: 11 residues. V was trimmed by 6 bases and J by 6 bases, leaving 5 bases between them. CDR1 SNHLY and CDR2 FYNNEI come from the germline V gene.

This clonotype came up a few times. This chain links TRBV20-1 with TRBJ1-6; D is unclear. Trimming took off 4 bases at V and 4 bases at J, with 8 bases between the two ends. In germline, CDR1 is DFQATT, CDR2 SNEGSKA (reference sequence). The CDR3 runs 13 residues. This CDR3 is CSATGPYNSPLHF. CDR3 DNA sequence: TGCAGTGCTACCGGGCCATATAATTCACCCCTCCACTTT.

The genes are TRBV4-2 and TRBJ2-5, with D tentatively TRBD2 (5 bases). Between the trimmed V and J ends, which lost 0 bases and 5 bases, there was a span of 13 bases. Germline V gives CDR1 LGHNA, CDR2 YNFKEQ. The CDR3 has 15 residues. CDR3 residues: CASSQEDPSYETQYF. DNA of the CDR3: TGTGCCAGCAGCCAAGAGGACCCTAGCTATGAGACCCAGTACTTC.

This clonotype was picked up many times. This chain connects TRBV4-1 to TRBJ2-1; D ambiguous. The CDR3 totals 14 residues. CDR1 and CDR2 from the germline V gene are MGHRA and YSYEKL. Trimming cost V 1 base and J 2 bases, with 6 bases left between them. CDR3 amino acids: CASSQVSAYNEQFF. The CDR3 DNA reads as TGCGCCAGCAGCCAAGTGTCAGCCTACAATGAGCAGTTCTTC.

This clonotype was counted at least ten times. CDR3 residues: CASSLGENTDTQYF. As DNA, the CDR3 is TGTGCCAGCAGTTTGGGCGAGAACACAGATACGCAGTATTTT. The rearrangement uses TRBV28 and TRBJ2-3, with unresolved D. Trimming took 3 bases from V and 2 from J, leaving 9 bases between them. This CDR3 contains 14 residues. Germline assignment: CDR1 MDHEN and CDR2 SYDVKM.

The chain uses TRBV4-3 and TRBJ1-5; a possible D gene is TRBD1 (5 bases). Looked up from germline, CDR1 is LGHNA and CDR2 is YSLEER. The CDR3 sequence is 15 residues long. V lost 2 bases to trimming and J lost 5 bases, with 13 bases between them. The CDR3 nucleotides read TGCGCCAGCAGCCAAAGCCGGGACGGAGATCAGCCCCAGCATTTT. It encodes CASSQSRDGDQPQHF.

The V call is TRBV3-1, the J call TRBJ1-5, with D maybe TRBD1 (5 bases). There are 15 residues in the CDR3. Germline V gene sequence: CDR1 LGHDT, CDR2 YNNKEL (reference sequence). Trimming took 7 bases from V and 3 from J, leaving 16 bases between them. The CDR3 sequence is CASTPTGPLNQPQHF. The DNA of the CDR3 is TGTGCCAGCACCCCTACAGGTCCCCTCAATCAGCCCCAGCATTTT.

The CDR3, as DNA: TGTGCCAGCAGCGAGAGTACAAATACGCAGTATTTT. This gives the protein CASSESTNTQYF. The rearrangement joins TRBV9 to TRBJ2-3; D is uncertain. The germline CDR1 and CDR2 sequences are SGDLS and YYNGEE. V was pared by 3 bases and J by 7 bases, with 9 bases between. The CDR3 sequence is 12 residues long.

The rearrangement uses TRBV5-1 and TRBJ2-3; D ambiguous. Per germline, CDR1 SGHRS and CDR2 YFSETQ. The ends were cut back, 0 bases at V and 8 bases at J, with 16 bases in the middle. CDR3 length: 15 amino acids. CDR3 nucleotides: TGCGCCAGCAGCTTGGTAGCAGCGACGACCGGTACGCAGTATTTT. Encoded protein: CASSLVAATTGTQYF. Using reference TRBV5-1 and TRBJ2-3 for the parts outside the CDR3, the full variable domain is KAGVTQTPRYLIKTRGQQVTLSCSPISGHRSVSWYQQTPGQGLQFLFEYFSETQRNKGNFPGRFSGRQFSNSRSEMNVSTLELGDSALYLCASSLVAATTGTQYFGPGTRLTVL.

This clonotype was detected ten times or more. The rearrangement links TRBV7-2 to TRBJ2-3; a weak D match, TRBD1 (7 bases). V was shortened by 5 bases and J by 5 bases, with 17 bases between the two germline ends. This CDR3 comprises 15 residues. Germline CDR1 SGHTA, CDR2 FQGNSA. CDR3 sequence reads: CASSDPRQGGDTQYF. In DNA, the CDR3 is TGTGCCAGCAGCGATCCCCGACAGGGAGGAGATACGCAGTATTTT.

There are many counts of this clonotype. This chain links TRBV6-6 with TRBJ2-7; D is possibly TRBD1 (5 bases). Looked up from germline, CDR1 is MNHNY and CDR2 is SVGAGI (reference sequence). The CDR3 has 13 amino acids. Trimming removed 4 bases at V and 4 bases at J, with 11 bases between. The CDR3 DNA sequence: TGTGCCAGCAGTTCCTCCGACAGTTACGAGCAGTACTTC. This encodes CASSSSDSYEQYF.

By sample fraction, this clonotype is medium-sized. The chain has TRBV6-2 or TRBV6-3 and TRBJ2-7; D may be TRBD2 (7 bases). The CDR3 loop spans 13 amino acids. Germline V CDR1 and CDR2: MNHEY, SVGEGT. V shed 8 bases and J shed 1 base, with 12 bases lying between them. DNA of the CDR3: TGTGCCAGCGGGGGGGGCACTTCCTACGAGCAGTACTTC. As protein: CASGGGTSYEQYF.

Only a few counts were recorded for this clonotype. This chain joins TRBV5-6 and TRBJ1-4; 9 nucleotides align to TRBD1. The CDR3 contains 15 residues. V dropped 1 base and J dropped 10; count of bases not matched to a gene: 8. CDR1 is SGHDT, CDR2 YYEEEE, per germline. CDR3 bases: TGTGCCAGCAGCTTGTGGGGGACAGGGACCGGAAAACTGTTTTTT. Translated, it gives CASSLWGTGTGKLFF.

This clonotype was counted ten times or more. The CDR3, as DNA: TGTGCCAGCAGCTTTTCGGCCAATGAGCAGTTCTTC. This codes for CASSFSANEQFF. This chain connects TRBV11-1 to TRBJ2-1; D is unclear. The germline V gene has CDR1 SGHAT and CDR2 FQDESV (reference sequence). V was clipped by 3 bases and J by 6 bases, with 6 bases between them. The CDR3 is 12 amino acids.

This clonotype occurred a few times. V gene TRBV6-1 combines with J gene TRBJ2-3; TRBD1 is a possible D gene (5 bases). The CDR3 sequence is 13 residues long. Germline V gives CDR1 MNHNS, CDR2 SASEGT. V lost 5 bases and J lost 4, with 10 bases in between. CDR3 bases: TGTGCCAGCAGTTTACAGGTCGCAGATACGCAGTATTTT. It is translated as CASSLQVADTQYF.

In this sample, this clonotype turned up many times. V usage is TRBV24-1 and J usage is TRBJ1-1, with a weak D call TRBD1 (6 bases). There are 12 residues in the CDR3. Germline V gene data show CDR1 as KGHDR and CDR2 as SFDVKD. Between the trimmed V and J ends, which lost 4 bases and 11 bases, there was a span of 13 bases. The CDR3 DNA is TGTGCCACCAGTGAGACAGGCAGCATGGCTTTCTTT. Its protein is CATSETGSMAFF.

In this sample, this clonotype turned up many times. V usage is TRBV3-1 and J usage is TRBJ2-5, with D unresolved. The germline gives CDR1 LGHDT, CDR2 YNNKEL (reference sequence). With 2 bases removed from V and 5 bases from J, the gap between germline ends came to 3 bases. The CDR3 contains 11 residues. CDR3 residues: CASSQSETQYF. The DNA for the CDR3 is TGTGCCAGCAGCCAAAGTGAGACCCAGTACTTC.

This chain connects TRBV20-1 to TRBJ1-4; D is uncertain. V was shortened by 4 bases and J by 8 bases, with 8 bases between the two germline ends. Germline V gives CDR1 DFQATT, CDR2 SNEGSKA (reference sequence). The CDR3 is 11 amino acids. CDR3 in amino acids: CSANLNEKLFF. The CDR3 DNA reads TGCAGTGCTAATCTTAACGAAAAACTGTTTTTT.

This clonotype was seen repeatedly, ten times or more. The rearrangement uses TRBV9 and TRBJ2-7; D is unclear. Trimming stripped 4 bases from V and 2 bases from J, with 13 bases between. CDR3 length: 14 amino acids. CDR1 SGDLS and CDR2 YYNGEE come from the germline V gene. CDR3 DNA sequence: TGTGCCAGCAGCTCGGGCGCGCCCGCCTACGAGCAGTACTTC. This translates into CASSSGAPAYEQYF.

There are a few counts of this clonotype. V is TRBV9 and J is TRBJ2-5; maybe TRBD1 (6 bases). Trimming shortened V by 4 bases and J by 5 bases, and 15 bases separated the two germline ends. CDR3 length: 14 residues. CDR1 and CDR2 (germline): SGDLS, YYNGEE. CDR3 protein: CASSPLTGFETQYF. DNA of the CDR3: TGTGCCAGCAGCCCGCTGACAGGATTCGAGACCCAGTACTTC.

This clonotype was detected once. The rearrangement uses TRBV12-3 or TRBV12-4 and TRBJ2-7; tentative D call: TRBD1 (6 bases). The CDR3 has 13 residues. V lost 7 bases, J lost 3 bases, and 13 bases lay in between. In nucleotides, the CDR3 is TGTGCCAGCAACAGGGACCTCGACTACGAGCAGTACTTC. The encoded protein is CASNRDLDYEQYF.

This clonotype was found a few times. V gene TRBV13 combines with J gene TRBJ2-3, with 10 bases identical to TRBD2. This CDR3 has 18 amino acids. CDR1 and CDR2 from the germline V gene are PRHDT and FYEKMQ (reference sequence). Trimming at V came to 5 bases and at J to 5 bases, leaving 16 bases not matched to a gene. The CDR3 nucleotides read TGTGCCAGCAGCAGCAGTGGAGCGATTAGCGGGGGGTTAGATACGCAGTATTTT. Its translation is CASSSSGAISGGLDTQYF.

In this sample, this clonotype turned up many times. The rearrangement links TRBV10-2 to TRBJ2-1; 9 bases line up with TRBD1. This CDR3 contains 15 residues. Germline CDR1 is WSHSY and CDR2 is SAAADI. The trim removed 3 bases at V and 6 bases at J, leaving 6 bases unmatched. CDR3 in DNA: TGCGCCAGCAGTGACCCGATGACAGGGGGCAATGAGCAGTTCTTC. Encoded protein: CASSDPMTGGNEQFF.

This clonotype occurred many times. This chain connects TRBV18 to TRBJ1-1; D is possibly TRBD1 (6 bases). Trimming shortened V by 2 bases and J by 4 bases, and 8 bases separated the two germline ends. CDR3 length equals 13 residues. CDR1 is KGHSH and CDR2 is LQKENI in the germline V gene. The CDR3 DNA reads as TGTGCCAGCTCACCAGGGGGGCTCACTGAAGCTTTCTTT. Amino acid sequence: CASSPGGLTEAFF.

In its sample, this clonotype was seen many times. The CDR3 bases are TGCAGCGTCGGCGGCCCCACAAGGGGGACTGAAGCTTTCTTT. Translated: CSVGGPTRGTEAFF. This sequence joins TRBV29-1 and TRBJ1-1, with D tentatively TRBD1 (6 bases). There are 14 residues in the CDR3. Between the trimmed V and J ends, which lost 6 bases and 5 bases, there was a span of 19 bases. Germline V lookup: CDR1 SQVTM, CDR2 ANQGSEA.

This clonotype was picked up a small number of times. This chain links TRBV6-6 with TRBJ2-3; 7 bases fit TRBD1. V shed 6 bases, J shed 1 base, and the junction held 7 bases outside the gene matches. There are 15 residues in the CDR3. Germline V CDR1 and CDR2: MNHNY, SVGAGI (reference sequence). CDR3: CASRFTGDGTDTQYF. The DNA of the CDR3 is TGTGCCAGCAGATTTACAGGGGACGGCACAGATACGCAGTATTTT.

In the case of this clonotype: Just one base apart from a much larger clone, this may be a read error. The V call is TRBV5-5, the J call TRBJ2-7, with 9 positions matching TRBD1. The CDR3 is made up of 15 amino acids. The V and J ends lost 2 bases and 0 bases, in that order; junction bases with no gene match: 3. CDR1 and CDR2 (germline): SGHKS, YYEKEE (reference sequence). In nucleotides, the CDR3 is TGTGCCAGCAGCTTTGGACAGGGGAACTCCTACGAGCAGTACTTC. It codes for CASSFGQGNSYEQYF.

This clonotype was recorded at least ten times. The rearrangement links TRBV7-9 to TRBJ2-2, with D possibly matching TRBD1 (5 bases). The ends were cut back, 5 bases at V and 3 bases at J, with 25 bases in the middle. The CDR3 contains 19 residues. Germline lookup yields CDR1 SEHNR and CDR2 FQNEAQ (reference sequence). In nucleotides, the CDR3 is TGTGCCAGCAGCCCAAACTCATACCTTGGACATCGGTACACCGGGGAGCTGTTTTTT. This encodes CASSPNSYLGHRYTGELFF.

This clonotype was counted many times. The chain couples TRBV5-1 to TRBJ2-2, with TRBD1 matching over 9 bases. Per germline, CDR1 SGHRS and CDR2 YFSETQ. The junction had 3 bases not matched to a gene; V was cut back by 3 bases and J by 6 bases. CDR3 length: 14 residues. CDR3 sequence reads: CASSYGQGSGELFF. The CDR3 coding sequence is TGCGCCAGCAGCTACGGACAGGGGTCCGGGGAGCTGTTTTTT.

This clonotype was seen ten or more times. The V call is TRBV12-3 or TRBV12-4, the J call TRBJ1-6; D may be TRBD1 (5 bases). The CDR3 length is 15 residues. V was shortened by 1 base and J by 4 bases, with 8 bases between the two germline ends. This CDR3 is CASSLGGTYNSPLHF. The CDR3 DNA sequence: TGTGCCAGCAGTTTAGGAGGGACTTATAATTCACCCCTCCACTTT.

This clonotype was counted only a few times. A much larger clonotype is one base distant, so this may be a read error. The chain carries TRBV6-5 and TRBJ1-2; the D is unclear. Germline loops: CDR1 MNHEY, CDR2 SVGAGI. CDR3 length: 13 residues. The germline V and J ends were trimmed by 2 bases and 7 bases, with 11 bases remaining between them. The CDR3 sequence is CASSYTGGFGYTF. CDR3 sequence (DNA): TGTGCCAGCAGTTACACGGGTGGCTTTGGCTACACCTTC.

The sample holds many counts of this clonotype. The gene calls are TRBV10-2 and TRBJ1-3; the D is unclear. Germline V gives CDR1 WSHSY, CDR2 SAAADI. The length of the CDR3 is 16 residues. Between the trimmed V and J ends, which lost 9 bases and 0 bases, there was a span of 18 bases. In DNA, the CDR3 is TGCGCCAGTATGGGCGTGAGTCCCCGCTCTGGAAACACCATATATTTT. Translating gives CASMGVSPRSGNTIYF.